This passage covers 21 T cell receptor beta chains from one sample sequenced in a study of blood T cells in healthy people across ages. Alongside a J-beta primer mix, a sample-barcoded 5' primer served in a second PCR lasting roughly 6 to 11 cycles. Each CDR3 protein gets one entry after TCRdb re-called the 5' RACE reads with MiXCR. This sample has about 1.1 million distinct CDR3 sequences, with more than 30% found just once. Sequences were obtained from blood. Source of these receptors: a man between 18 and 29 years old in good health.

This rearrangement joins TRBV12-3 or TRBV12-4 to TRBJ1-1; 8 bases fit TRBD1. The CDR3 sequence is 13 residues long. V lost 5 bases to trimming and J lost 12 bases; unmatched junction nucleotides: 11. DNA for the CDR3: TGTGCCAGCAGTCTAGGACAGGGAAAAGATCCTTTCTTT. This sequence encodes CASSLGQGKDPFF.

There are many counts of this clonotype. The chain's CDR3 is CASSLDYYGYTF. CDR3 nucleotide sequence: TGTGCCAGCAGTTTAGACTATTATGGCTACACCTTC. The chain combines TRBV12-3 or TRBV12-4 with TRBJ1-2; D unresolved. The CDR3 has 12 residues. Trimming removed 1 base at V and 5 bases at J, with 5 bases between.

The chain joins TRBV12-3 or TRBV12-4 to TRBJ1-4; 7 bases fit TRBD1. This CDR3 comprises 14 residues. Trimming cost V 8 bases and J 6 bases; bases outside gene matches: 9. CDR3 nucleotides: TGTGCCAGCCGACGGACAGGACCCTATGAAAAACTGTTTTTT. Protein sequence: CASRRTGPYEKLFF.

This clonotype has only a few counts. This chain links TRBV27 with TRBJ2-3, with D unclear. Germline values: CDR1 MNHEY, CDR2 SMNVEV (reference sequence). The CDR3 is 14 amino acids. Trimming removed 2 bases from V and 3 bases from J, with 9 bases in between. The CDR3 here is CASSLVPTTDTQYF. The CDR3 bases are TGTGCCAGCAGTTTAGTCCCAACTACAGATACGCAGTATTTT.

This clonotype was seen more than once but under ten times. The V and J genes are TRBV6-1 and TRBJ1-5; D not resolved. There are 15 residues in the CDR3. Trimming left V 0 bases short and J 7 bases short, with 13 bases between. Germline loops: CDR1 MNHNS, CDR2 SASEGT. CDR3 in amino acids: CASSEAREGNQPQHF. The CDR3 DNA sequence: TGTGCCAGCAGTGAAGCTCGGGAAGGGAACCAGCCCCAGCATTTT.

This clonotype was counted between two and nine times. J is TRBJ1-1 and V is TRBV6-5; no clear D gene. Germline V gene data show CDR1 as MNHEY and CDR2 as SVGAGI. With 0 bases removed from V and 7 bases from J, the gap between germline ends came to 12 bases. This CDR3 comprises 14 residues. The DNA of the CDR3 is TGTGCCAGCAGTTACTCTTGGGGTAAGAGTGAAGCTTTCTTT. Its translation is CASSYSWGKSEAFF.

J is TRBJ1-1 and V is TRBV4-2; 8 bases fit TRBD1. Germline lookup yields CDR1 LGHNA and CDR2 YNFKEQ. Trimming took 0 bases from V and 6 from J; bases not matched to a gene: 12. The CDR3 totals 17 residues. As DNA, the CDR3 is TGTGCCAGCAGCCAAGAGGGTACAGGGGGGAGGTGGGCTGAAGCTTTCTTT. Translating it yields CASSQEGTGGRWAEAFF.

This clonotype occurred a few times. The chain joins TRBV28 to TRBJ1-4; possible D gene TRBD1, 5 bases. This CDR3 has 13 amino acids. Germline V gene lookup returns CDR1 MDHEN and CDR2 SYDVKM. V lost 7 bases and J lost 6, with 12 bases in between. CDR3: CASTLDRYEKLFF. The CDR3 DNA sequence: TGTGCCAGCACCCTAGACAGATATGAAAAACTGTTTTTT.

The chain has TRBV7-2 and TRBJ2-5; 13 bases match TRBD2. The DNA end is more similar to TRBJ2-7, so the J call may be wrong. Germline V gene lookup returns CDR1 SGHTA and CDR2 FQGNSA. This CDR3 has 15 amino acids. In DNA form, the CDR3 reads TGTGCCAGCAGCCCCAGGACTAGCGGGGGCCGCGAGCAGTACTTC. The encoded protein is CASSPRTSGGREQYF.

In its sample, this clonotype was seen a few times. The chain recombines TRBV7-7 with TRBJ2-1; 7 bases fit TRBD1. CDR1 and CDR2 from the germline V gene are SSHAT and FNYEAQ (reference sequence). The junction had 6 bases not matched to a gene; V was cut back by 5 bases and J by 5 bases. CDR3 length: 14 amino acids. In DNA, the CDR3 is TGTGCCAGCAGCCAGGACAGGATCGACAATGAGCAGTTCTTC. Protein sequence: CASSQDRIDNEQFF.

This clonotype showed up just a few times. One junction end does not reproduce the germline sequence, and a read error may be involved. This CDR3 is CASSQDFGGGTDTQYF. The CDR3 nucleotides are TGCGCCAGCAGCCAAGATTTTGGGGGCGGCACAGATACGCAGTATTTT. The V and J genes are TRBV4-2 and TRBJ2-3; tentatively, D is TRBD1 (6 bases). Per germline, CDR1 LGHNA and CDR2 YNFKEQ. The CDR3 contains 16 residues.

In this sample, this clonotype turned up many times. The rearrangement joins TRBV6-2 or TRBV6-3 to TRBJ2-1; D unresolved. The CDR3 consists of 14 residues. V was shortened by 6 bases and J by 0 bases, with 9 bases between the two germline ends. Germline assignment: CDR1 MNHEY and CDR2 SVGEGT. The CDR3: CASRPGSSYNEQFF. In nucleotides, the CDR3 is TGTGCCAGCAGGCCCGGAAGCTCCTACAATGAGCAGTTCTTC.

The sample holds a few counts of this clonotype. J is TRBJ2-7 and V is TRBV20-1, with 9 bases matching TRBD1. The CDR3 extends over 17 amino acids. CDR1 is DFQATT and CDR2 is SNEGSKA in the germline V gene (reference sequence). V was clipped by 5 bases and J by 1 base; unmatched bases: 15. DNA for the CDR3: TGCAGTGCTTCCCCGGGACAGGGCGCCGGCGGTTCCTACGAGCAGTACTTC. Its protein is CSASPGQGAGGSYEQYF.

This chain links TRBV6-2 or TRBV6-3 with TRBJ2-7; 8 bases line up with TRBD2. The V and J ends lost 7 bases and 4 bases, in that order; junction bases with no gene match: 12. Germline V gene lookup returns CDR1 MNHEY and CDR2 SVGEGT. The CDR3 loop spans 15 amino acids. CDR3 sequence (DNA): TGTGCCAGCATCCCCTCGGGAGCGGGGGTATACGAGCAGTACTTC. It is translated as CASIPSGAGVYEQYF.

The chain couples TRBV10-2 to TRBJ2-2; 9 bases fit TRBD1. With V trimmed by 6 bases and J by 4 bases, 9 bases remained unmatched. Germline values: CDR1 WSHSY, CDR2 SAAADI. This CDR3 has 16 residues. CDR3 in DNA: TGCGCCAGCAGAGACCGGGACAGGGAGAGCACCGGGGAGCTGTTTTTT. It codes for CASRDRDRESTGELFF.

This chain uses TRBV12-3 or TRBV12-4 with TRBJ2-1, with D uncertain. V lost 7 bases and J 0 bases, leaving 13 bases between the germline ends. CDR3 length equals 15 residues. CDR3 loop: CASNGPRSSYNEQFF. DNA of the CDR3: TGTGCCAGCAACGGACCGAGAAGCTCCTACAATGAGCAGTTCTTC.

This clonotype has a handful of counts. The chain joins TRBV20-1 to TRBJ2-4; TRBD1 aligns across 7 bases. CDR3 length: 16 residues. Germline V gene lookup returns CDR1 DFQATT and CDR2 SNEGSKA (reference sequence). Trimming took 5 bases from V and 0 from J; bases not matched to a gene: 10. The CDR3, as DNA: TGCAGTGCTCCCGCAGGGGGACCACTAGCCAAAAACATTCAGTACTTC. Amino acids: CSAPAGGPLAKNIQYF.

The rearrangement links TRBV4-1 to TRBJ1-5, with a possible D match to TRBD1 (5 bases). Trimming left V 1 base short and J 7 bases short, with 17 bases between. CDR3 length: 16 amino acids. The germline gives CDR1 MGHRA, CDR2 YSYEKL. The CDR3 reads CASSQGGDGASQPQHF. DNA of the CDR3: TGCGCCAGCAGCCAAGGGGGGGACGGGGCAAGCCAGCCCCAGCATTTT.

Note on this clonotype: Germline is not matched at one junction end, which may reflect a read error. The chain uses TRBV4-2 and TRBJ2-1; 7 bases map to TRBD2. This CDR3 region has 17 residues. Germline-derived CDR1 and CDR2 are LGHNA and YNFKEQ. The CDR3 loop is CASSQDWGGSGYKEQFF. The DNA for the CDR3 is TGTGCCAGCAGCCAAGATTGGGGGGGTAGCGGTTACAAGGAGCAGTTCTTC.

This chain links TRBV7-2 with TRBJ1-4; a possible D gene is TRBD1 (6 bases). Deletions cut 1 base from V and 8 bases from J, with 17 bases between. The CDR3 has 16 residues. CDR1 is SGHTA and CDR2 is FQGNSA in the germline V gene. The CDR3 sequence: CASSLVPGAVGEKLFF. The DNA for the CDR3 is TGTGCCAGCAGCTTAGTTCCGGGGGCAGTCGGGGAAAAACTGTTTTTT.

This clonotype has just a few counts. The chain links TRBV5-6 to TRBJ1-5; 10 bases fit TRBD1. Trimming at V came to 2 bases and at J to 3 bases, leaving 5 bases not matched to a gene. The CDR3 length is 16 residues. Germline CDR1 reads SGHDT; CDR2 reads YYEEEE. CDR3 bases: TGTGCCAGCAGCTTACGGACAGGGGGATACAATCAGCCCCAGCATTTT. Translation: CASSLRTGGYNQPQHF.